The T cell receptor (beta chain) under discussion was sequenced for a study of T cells in Graves' hyperthyroidism and ophthalmopathy. The overall study: Any treatment followed the collection of peripheral blood at initial diagnosis. General study results and limits: Blood samples included most of the expanded thyroid clonotypes exceeding 0.001. Ophthalmopathy and stable hyperthyroidism were separated by a 13 V-J model.

PBMCs stemmed from under 11 ml fresh peripheral blood. The CDR3 spans 13 residues. V dropped 3 bases and J dropped 7 bases, with 15 bases sitting between them. Germline V CDR1 and CDR2: DFQATT, SNEGSKA (reference sequence). For this clonotype: Its antigen remains unknown.

Amplified regions were TCR beta CDR3 sequences from RNA transcripts. RT-PCR in the first round (using the HTBI primer set) targeted the TCR CDR3. TCRdb reprocessed the multiplex PCR reads via MiXCR and lists one record per CDR3 protein. The table records roughly 290,000 distinct CDR3 sequences, roughly an eighth of them present only once. The V call is TRBV20-1, the J call TRBJ2-5, with TRBD1 as a possible D gene (5 bases). This receptor was identified in a middle-aged woman with Graves' hyperthyroidism. The sample was blood. In DNA, the CDR3 is TGCAGTGCTAGGGTCAGGCTTAGGGGGACCCAGTACTTC. As protein: CSARVRLRGTQYF.